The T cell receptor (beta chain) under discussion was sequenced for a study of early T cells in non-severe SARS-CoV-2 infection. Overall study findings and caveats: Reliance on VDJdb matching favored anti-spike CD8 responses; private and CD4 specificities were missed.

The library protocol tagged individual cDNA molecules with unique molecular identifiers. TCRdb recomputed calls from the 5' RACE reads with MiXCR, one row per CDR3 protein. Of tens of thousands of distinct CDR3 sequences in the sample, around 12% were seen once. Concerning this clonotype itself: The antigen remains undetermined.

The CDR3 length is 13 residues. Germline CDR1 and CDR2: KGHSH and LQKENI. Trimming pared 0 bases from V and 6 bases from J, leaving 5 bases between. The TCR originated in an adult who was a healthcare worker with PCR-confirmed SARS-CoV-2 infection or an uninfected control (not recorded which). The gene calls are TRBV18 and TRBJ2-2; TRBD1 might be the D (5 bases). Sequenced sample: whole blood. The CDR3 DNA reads TGTGCCAGCTCACCACCGACAGCCGGGGAGCTGTTTTTT. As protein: CASSPPTAGELFF. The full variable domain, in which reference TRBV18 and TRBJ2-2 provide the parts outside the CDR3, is NAGVMQNPRHLVRRRGQEARLRCSPMKGHSHVYWYRQLPEEGLKFMVYLQKENIIDESGMPKERFSAEFPKEGPSILRIQQVVRGDSAAYFCASSPPTAGELFFGEGSRLTVL.